The 9 T cell receptor beta chains in this list originate from one sample, sequenced in a study of shared clonotypes between healthy human individuals. Produced via immunoSEQ multiplex PCR; TCRdb's table is partial and in-frame only. The sample shows around 1.6 million clones, approximately 98% of them seen only once. Sequencing was performed on naive CD4+ T cells sorted from blood. Stated subset: CD45RA+ positively selected. These receptor sequences come from a man younger than 45 in good health.

The CDR3 protein is CASSLGPQGKPNYGYTF. CDR3 DNA sequence: TGTGCCAGCAGCTTGGGTCCCCAGGGAAAACCTAACTATGGCTACACCTTC. The J gene is TRBJ1-2, the V gene TRBV5-4, with TRBD1 as a possible D gene (5 bases). V was clipped by 0 bases and J by 0 bases, with 15 bases between them. Germline CDR1 SGHNT, CDR2 YYREEE (reference sequence). This CDR3 is built from 17 residues.

Remarks on this clone: This CDR3 is also generated by other DNA sequences in the sample. The chain couples TRBV7-2 to TRBJ2-5, with 7 bases lining up with TRBD1. There are 14 residues in the CDR3. CDR1 is SGHTA and CDR2 is FQGNSA in the germline V gene. The V and J ends lost 5 bases and 2 bases, in that order; junction bases with no gene match: 5. CDR3 sequence (DNA): TGTGCCAGCAGCCTCCGGACAGGACAAGAGACCCAGTACTTC. Protein product: CASSLRTGQETQYF.

The rearrangement links TRBV2 to TRBJ2-3, with D possibly called TRBD1 or TRBD2 (6 bases each). Germline V CDR1 and CDR2: SNHLY, FYNNEI. The length of the CDR3 is 16 residues. The V end lost 3 bases, the J end lost 2 bases, and 15 bases lay between the germline ends. The CDR3 sequence is CASSETAGHHTDTQYF. DNA of the CDR3: TGTGCCAGCAGTGAGACCGCGGGACACCACACAGATACGCAGTATTTT.

The V and J genes are TRBV7-8 and TRBJ2-2; D is unresolved. The length of the CDR3 is 14 residues. V was clipped by 1 base and J by 3 bases, with 6 bases between them. Germline CDR1 is SGHVS and CDR2 is FQNEAQ. For the CDR3, the DNA is TGTGCCAGCAGCTTAGAGGCATACACCGGGGAGCTGTTTTTT. It codes for CASSLEAYTGELFF.

The rearrangement links TRBV5-4 to TRBJ1-1; 8 bases match TRBD1. Germline-derived CDR1 and CDR2 are SGHNT and YYREEE (reference sequence). Trimming cost V 4 bases and J 3 bases; bases outside gene matches: 8. This CDR3 has 15 amino acids. The CDR3 DNA reads TGTGCCAGCAGCACCCCGACAGGGGTAGACACTGAAGCTTTCTTT. This encodes CASSTPTGVDTEAFF.

The chain couples TRBV6-6 to TRBJ1-5; D is uncertain. Trimming removed 8 bases at V and 3 bases at J, with 5 bases between. Germline assignment: CDR1 MNHNY and CDR2 SVGAGI (reference sequence). This CDR3 spans 11 amino acids. The CDR3: CASSDNQPQHF. In nucleotides, the CDR3 is TGTGCCAGCTCGGACAATCAGCCCCAGCATTTT.

The J gene is TRBJ1-2, the V gene TRBV4-1; 7 bases match TRBD1. Germline V lookup: CDR1 MGHRA, CDR2 YSYEKL. The CDR3 spans 14 residues. The V gene end was trimmed by 0 bases and the J gene end by 6 bases; junction bases not matched to a gene: 4. The chain's CDR3 is CASSQETGLDGYTF. The DNA for the CDR3 is TGCGCCAGCAGCCAAGAGACAGGGCTGGATGGCTACACCTTC.

The J gene is TRBJ2-1, the V gene TRBV19; D is perhaps TRBD2 (6 bases). With 6 bases removed from V and 5 bases from J, the gap between germline ends came to 17 bases. The CDR3 has 15 amino acids. The germline CDR1 and CDR2 sequences are LNHDA and SQIVND (reference sequence). CDR3 sequence (DNA): TGTGCCAGTAGCCTTCTCGGGACTCGAGACAATGAGCAGTTCTTC. Translated, it gives CASSLLGTRDNEQFF.

This chain uses TRBV5-8 with TRBJ2-5; 12 bases are shared with TRBD2. The CDR3 extends over 17 amino acids. Germline V gene data show CDR1 as SGHTS and CDR2 as YDEGEE. V dropped 4 bases and J dropped 1; count of bases not matched to a gene: 8. CDR3: CASSRGQTSGSQETQYF. The CDR3 nucleotides are TGTGCCAGCAGCCGTGGACAGACTAGCGGGAGCCAAGAGACCCAGTACTTC. Full variable domain (remainder filled in from reference TRBV5-8 and TRBJ2-5): EAGVTQSPTHLIKTRGQQATLRCSPISGHTSVYWYQQALGLGLQFLLWYDEGEERNRGNFPPRFSGRQFPNYSSELNVNALELEDSALYLCASSRGQTSGSQETQYFGPGTRLLVL.